The 29 T cell receptor beta chains presented below share a single source sample, sequenced in a study of OX40 agonist ivuxolimab in advanced cancers. Method: immunoSEQ multiplex PCR; TCRdb's copy keeps in-frame clones and lacks some. The profile shows 75,000 or so clones, just under 85% of them singletons. The sequenced sample was CD4+ or CD8+ T cells sorted from blood, obtained in a trial of the OX40 agonist ivuxolimab. The receptors here all came from an adult with an advanced solid tumor such as melanoma, head and neck, liver or kidney cancer.

V gene TRBV5-1 combines with J gene TRBJ2-7; tentative D call: TRBD2 (5 bases). Looked up from germline, CDR1 is SGHRS and CDR2 is YFSETQ. The CDR3 extends over 11 amino acids. V was shortened by 5 bases and J by 7 bases, with 10 bases between the two germline ends. CDR3 DNA sequence: TGCGCCAGCAGAGAGTCGGGGGAGCAGTACTTC. This sequence encodes CASRESGEQYF. Variable domain in full (rest from reference TRBV5-1 and TRBJ2-7): KAGVTQTPRYLIKTRGQQVTLSCSPISGHRSVSWYQQTPGQGLQFLFEYFSETQRNKGNFPGRFSGRQFSNSRSEMNVSTLELGDSALYLCASRESGEQYFGPGTRLTVT.

The rearrangement links TRBV5-1 to TRBJ2-7, with D tentatively TRBD2 (5 bases). The V gene lost 3 bases and the J gene lost 4 bases, with 17 bases spanning the gap. This CDR3 is 15 amino acids long. Germline CDR1 reads SGHRS; CDR2 reads YFSETQ. DNA of the CDR3: TGCGCCAGCAGCTGGGAGATCGGTTTGGAATACGAGCAGTACTTC. It is translated as CASSWEIGLEYEQYF.

This clone turned up a few times. The chain uses TRBV15 and TRBJ2-5; the D gene is possibly TRBD2 (6 bases). V dropped 2 bases and J dropped 1 base, with 14 bases sitting between them. The germline CDR1 and CDR2 sequences are LNHNV and YYDKDF (reference sequence). The CDR3 runs to 16 residues. CDR3 sequence (DNA): TGTGCCACCAGCAGATGGGATAGCGGCTTCCAAGAGACCCAGTACTTC. It translates to CATSRWDSGFQETQYF.

This clone is medium-sized (0.01 to 0.1%). The chain is built from TRBV2 and TRBJ1-1; D not certain. Germline V CDR1 and CDR2: SNHLY, FYNNEI. V was cut by 6 bases and J by 4 bases, with 6 bases left in between. The CDR3 is made up of 11 amino acids. The CDR3 spells CASSYATEAFF. In nucleotides, the CDR3 is TGTGCCAGCAGCTATGCCACTGAAGCTTTCTTT.

The chain recombines TRBV11-2 with TRBJ2-7; 8 bases agree with TRBD2. Trimming cost V 5 bases and J 3 bases; bases outside gene matches: 12. Germline CDR1 is SGHAT and CDR2 is FQNNGV. This CDR3 region has 16 residues. CDR3 DNA: TGTGCCAGCAGCCCTATAGCCCGGCGGGGGGACTACGAGCAGTACTTC. Protein sequence: CASSPIARRGDYEQYF. Supplemented by reference TRBV11-2 and TRBJ2-7, the full variable domain reads EAGVAQSPRYKIIEKRQSVAFWCNPISGHATLYWYQQILGQGPKLLIQFQNNGVVDDSQLPKDRFSAERLKGVDSTLKIQPAKLEDSAVYLCASSPIARRGDYEQYFGPGTRLTVT.

This CDR3 reads CAEGGPYNEQFF. For the CDR3, the DNA is TGTGCCGAGGGGGGTCCCTACAATGAGCAGTTCTTC. The chain links TRBV7-2 to TRBJ2-1; D may correspond to TRBD1 or TRBD2 (6 bases each). The CDR3 is 12 residues long. Germline CDR1 and CDR2: SGHTA and FQGNSA. Trimming stripped 11 bases from V and 2 bases from J, with 10 bases between.

The sample holds one count of this clone. V is TRBV15 and J is TRBJ2-1; tentatively, D is TRBD1 or TRBD2 (6 bases each). V was shortened by 1 base and J by 8 bases, with 21 bases between the two germline ends. The germline gives CDR1 LNHNV, CDR2 YYDKDF (reference sequence). This CDR3 is built from 17 residues. CDR3 DNA: TGTGCCACCAGCAGAGCTAGGGGGGACATAGGGGATCATGAGCAGTTCTTC. Translated, it gives CATSRARGDIGDHEQFF.

The V call is TRBV27, the J call TRBJ2-7; 12 bases are a match to TRBD2. Germline assignment: CDR1 MNHEY and CDR2 SMNVEV (reference sequence). The CDR3 totals 15 residues. V gave up 9 bases and J gave up 0 bases; unmatched junction bases: 6. The CDR3 sequence is CASGLAGKSSYEQYF. The CDR3 region has the DNA TGTGCCAGTGGACTAGCGGGGAAAAGCTCCTACGAGCAGTACTTC.

The table lists this clone with a count of one. This chain links TRBV27 with TRBJ2-7; 9 positions match TRBD1. The CDR3 loop spans 15 amino acids. The germline gives CDR1 MNHEY, CDR2 SMNVEV (reference sequence). Unmatched junction bases numbered 10, after V lost 5 bases and J lost 5 bases. The CDR3 bases are TGTGCCAGCAGTATCTTCCGGGACAGGGATAACGAGCAGTACTTC. Residues: CASSIFRDRDNEQYF.

V and J are TRBV10-2 and TRBJ2-5; D call uncertain. CDR1 and CDR2 from the germline V gene are WSHSY and SAAADI. The CDR3 covers 13 residues. The germline V and J ends were trimmed by 1 base and 4 bases, with 7 bases remaining between them. This CDR3 is CASSELILETQYF. As DNA, the CDR3 is TGCGCCAGCAGTGAGTTAATTCTAGAGACCCAGTACTTC.

This chain uses TRBV4-1 with TRBJ2-2, with TRBD1 as a possible D gene (5 bases). CDR3 length equals 14 residues. Germline V lookup: CDR1 MGHRA, CDR2 YSYEKL. Trimming removed 5 bases at V and 1 base at J, with 8 bases between. The CDR3 DNA sequence: TGCGCCAGCAGCAACGACAGGAACACCGGGGAGCTGTTTTTT. As protein: CASSNDRNTGELFF.

The rearrangement uses TRBV27 and TRBJ2-5; D is uncertain. Between the trimmed V and J ends, which lost 4 bases and 5 bases, there was a span of 11 bases. The germline V gene has CDR1 MNHEY and CDR2 SMNVEV (reference sequence). The CDR3 runs to 13 residues. As DNA, the CDR3 is TGTGCCAGCAGTTGGACCGCTCAGGAGACCCAGTACTTC. This encodes CASSWTAQETQYF.

The gene calls are TRBV4-3 and TRBJ2-7; D is possibly TRBD2 (5 bases). The CDR3 totals 15 residues. Deletions cut 0 bases from V and 2 bases from J, with 11 bases between. Germline-derived CDR1 and CDR2 are LGHNA and YSLEER. CDR3 protein: CASSQEQRSTYEQYF. The CDR3 DNA is TGCGCCAGCAGCCAAGAACAGCGGTCTACCTACGAGCAGTACTTC.

The chain links TRBV28 to TRBJ1-5, with TRBD1 identical over 9 bases. This CDR3 region has 18 residues. Germline V lookup: CDR1 MDHEN, CDR2 SYDVKM. After removal of 4 bases from V and 0 bases from J, the junction contained 10 bases not matched to a gene. CDR3 residues: CASSWDRAASYSNQPQHF. The CDR3 DNA follows: TGTGCCAGCAGTTGGGACAGGGCAGCGTCTTATAGCAATCAGCCCCAGCATTTT.

The gene calls are TRBV7-9 and TRBJ2-5; tentatively, D is TRBD2 (6 bases). The CDR3 runs to 15 residues. Trimming stripped 5 bases from V and 0 bases from J, with 13 bases between. CDR1 SEHNR and CDR2 FQNEAQ come from the germline V gene (reference sequence). The CDR3 reads CASSPRGRNQETQYF. In DNA form, the CDR3 reads TGTGCCAGCAGCCCCCGAGGGAGGAACCAAGAGACCCAGTACTTC.

This chain connects TRBV10-1 to TRBJ2-5; D ambiguous. The germline V and J ends were trimmed by 4 bases and 0 bases, with 6 bases remaining between them. In germline, CDR1 is WNHNN, CDR2 SYGVQD (reference sequence). The CDR3 loop spans 13 amino acids. The CDR3 spells CASSGRNQETQYF. CDR3 sequence (DNA): TGCGCCAGCAGTGGTCGGAACCAAGAGACCCAGTACTTC.

The chain combines TRBV5-1 with TRBJ2-7, with unresolved D. The germline V gene encodes CDR1 SGHRS and CDR2 YFSETQ. The length of the CDR3 is 15 residues. Trimming took off 0 bases at V and 2 bases at J, with 12 bases between the two ends. The CDR3 DNA follows: TGCGCCAGCAGCTTGGAGCGCGTATTAACCTACGAGCAGTACTTC. This codes for CASSLERVLTYEQYF.

This clone was detected only once. The rearrangement joins TRBV6-1 to TRBJ1-5; 7 positions match TRBD1. The ends lost 6 bases at V and 6 bases at J; junction bases unmatched: 11. The germline CDR1 and CDR2 sequences are MNHNS and SASEGT. The length of the CDR3 is 15 residues. The CDR3 DNA reads TGTGCCAGCAGGGGAGACAGGGTCGGGGGTCAGCCCCAGCATTTT. Amino acid sequence: CASRGDRVGGQPQHF.

This chain links TRBV29-1 with TRBJ1-1, with D uncertain. CDR3 size: 16 residues. Trimming took off 1 base at V and 2 bases at J, with 17 bases between the two ends. CDR1 is SQVTM, CDR2 ANQGSEA, per germline. The chain's CDR3 is CSVEGRRGRPNTEAFF. CDR3 nucleotide sequence: TGCAGCGTTGAAGGCAGACGAGGAAGACCCAACACTGAAGCTTTCTTT. The variable domain in full, with the rest retrieved from reference TRBV29-1 and TRBJ1-1, is SAVISQKPSRDICQRGTSLTIQCQVDSQVTMMFWYRQQPGQSLTLIATANQGSEATYESGFVIDKFPISRPNLTFSTLTVSNMSPEDSSIYLCSVEGRRGRPNTEAFFGQGTRLTVV.

The chain recombines TRBV30 with TRBJ1-1, with D possibly matching TRBD1 (5 bases). The CDR3 is 14 residues long. Germline CDR1 reads GTSNPN; CDR2 reads SVGIG (reference sequence). V was clipped by 2 bases and J by 3 bases, with 13 bases between them. The CDR3 loop reads CAWSFNSRDTEAFF. In DNA form, the CDR3 reads TGTGCCTGGAGTTTTAACAGCAGGGACACTGAAGCTTTCTTT.

This rearrangement joins TRBV18 to TRBJ2-3; D gene uncertain. CDR3 length: 14 amino acids. With 4 bases removed from V and 1 base from J, the gap between germline ends came to 9 bases. Per germline, CDR1 KGHSH and CDR2 LQKENI. This CDR3 reads CASSRVGGTDTQYF. The CDR3 region has the DNA TGTGCCAGCTCACGGGTTGGTGGCACAGATACGCAGTATTTT.

The DNA of the CDR3 is TGCGCCAGCAGCCAAGATGTACAGGGGAACTGGAGGAACACCATATATTTT. This encodes CASSQDVQGNWRNTIYF. The chain combines TRBV4-1 with TRBJ1-3, with 7 bases identical to TRBD1. V dropped 0 bases and J dropped 7; count of bases not matched to a gene: 12. Germline V gives CDR1 MGHRA, CDR2 YSYEKL. CDR3 length: 17 residues.

The rearrangement uses TRBV2 and TRBJ2-7, with 9 bases that match TRBD2. Looked up from germline, CDR1 is SNHLY and CDR2 is FYNNEI. J lost 2 bases, V lost 7 bases, and 6 bases had no gene match. This CDR3 has 14 amino acids. The DNA for the CDR3 is TGTGCCAGCACGGGGTTAGCGGGAGCCTACGAGCAGTACTTC. Translation gives CASTGLAGAYEQYF.

This rearrangement joins TRBV6-1 to TRBJ1-6, with D tentatively TRBD1 (6 bases). The V and J ends lost 1 base and 9 bases respectively, with 7 bases between them. CDR1 is MNHNS, CDR2 SASEGT, per germline. The CDR3 covers 13 residues. The CDR3 coding sequence is TGTGCCAGCAGTGAAGGACAGGTTTCACCCCTCCACTTT. This encodes CASSEGQVSPLHF.

This sequence joins TRBV7-2 and TRBJ1-6, with TRBD1 identical over 8 bases. The germline CDR1 and CDR2 sequences are SGHTA and FQGNSA. This CDR3 is built from 14 residues. J gave up 5 bases and V 5 bases, and 2 bases lay outside the gene matches. The CDR3 coding sequence is TGTGCCAGCAGCCGGACAGGGAATAATTCACCCCTCCACTTT. It yields the protein CASSRTGNNSPLHF. The full variable domain, with the rest looked up from reference TRBV7-2 and TRBJ1-6, is GAGVSQSPSNKVTEKGKDVELRCDPISGHTALYWYRQSLGQGLEFLIYFQGNSAPDKSGLPSDRFSAERTGGSVSTLTIQRTQQEDSAVYLCASSRTGNNSPLHFGNGTRLTVT.

DNA for the CDR3: TGTGCCTGGAGTGTGGGTGGGGGATCCTATAATTCACCCCTCCACTTT. It specifies CAWSVGGGSYNSPLHF. This chain joins TRBV30 and TRBJ1-6, with a tentative D call TRBD1 (5 bases). Trimming took off 0 bases at V and 1 base at J, with 10 bases between the two ends. From germline, CDR1 is GTSNPN and CDR2 SVGIG (reference sequence). CDR3 length equals 16 residues. Using reference TRBV30 and TRBJ1-6 for the parts outside the CDR3, the full variable domain is SQTIHQWPATLVQPVGSPLSLECTVEGTSNPNLYWYRQAAGRGLQLLFYSVGIGQISSEVPQNLSASRPQDRQFILSSKKLLLSDSGFYLCAWSVGGGSYNSPLHFGNGTRLTVT.

The genes are TRBV25-1 and TRBJ1-2; D is uncertain. The CDR3 runs to 13 residues. Germline V lookup: CDR1 MGHDK, CDR2 SYGVNS. V was shortened by 2 bases and J by 3 bases, with 7 bases between the two germline ends. CDR3 nucleotides: TGTGCCAGCAGTGAAGGGGTAGACTATGGCTACACCTTC. Translating it yields CASSEGVDYGYTF.

The rearrangement joins TRBV6-6 to TRBJ2-3; 13 bases align to TRBD2. V lost 1 base and J lost 5; bases outside the gene matches: 3. CDR3 length: 16 residues. Germline CDR1 reads MNHNY; CDR2 reads SVGAGI (reference sequence). CDR3 protein: CASSYLLAGGQDTQYF. The CDR3 DNA follows: TGTGCCAGCAGTTACTTACTAGCGGGGGGGCAAGATACGCAGTATTTT.

This clone was recorded a few times. This chain connects TRBV5-8 to TRBJ2-7, with D unresolved. Per germline, CDR1 SGHTS and CDR2 YDEGEE. The CDR3 is 10 amino acids. V was clipped by 5 bases and J by 3 bases, with 3 bases between them. The CDR3 is CASRGYEQYF. In nucleotides, the CDR3 is TGTGCCAGCAGGGGCTACGAGCAGTACTTC.